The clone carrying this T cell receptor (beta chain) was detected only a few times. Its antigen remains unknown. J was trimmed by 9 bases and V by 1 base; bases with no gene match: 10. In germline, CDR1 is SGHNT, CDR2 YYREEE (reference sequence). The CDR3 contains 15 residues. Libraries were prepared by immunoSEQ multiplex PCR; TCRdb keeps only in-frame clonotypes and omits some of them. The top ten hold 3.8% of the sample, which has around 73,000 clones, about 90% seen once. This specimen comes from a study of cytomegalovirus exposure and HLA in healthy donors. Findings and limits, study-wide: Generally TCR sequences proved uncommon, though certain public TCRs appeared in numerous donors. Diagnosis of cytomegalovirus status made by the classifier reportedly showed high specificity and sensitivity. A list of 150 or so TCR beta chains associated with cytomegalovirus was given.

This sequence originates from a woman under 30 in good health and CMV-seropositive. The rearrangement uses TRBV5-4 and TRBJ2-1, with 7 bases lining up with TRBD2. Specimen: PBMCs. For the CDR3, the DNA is TGTGCCAGCAGCTTGCCGGCTAGCGGTTCTTCTGAGCAGTTCTTC. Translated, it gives CASSLPASGSSEQFF.